The 25 T cell receptor beta chains reported below all come from one sample, sequenced in a study of T-cell memory formation after mild COVID-19 (dated by TCRdb to the early 2020s). Library prep was done by 5' RACE. Sequencing took place on an Illumina NovaSeq 6000. TCRdb took the public reads, trimmed them with fastp at Q25, ran MiXCR for clone calling and kept in-frame beta chains. Rows with a matching CDR3 protein are joined into one entry that keeps the most common DNA and genes. The sample table lists 290,000 or so distinct CDR3 sequences, 19% of them with a count of one. The ten biggest clones cover roughly 20% of the sample. The specimen sequenced was PBMCs or a T cell subset sorted from them (not recorded which). These receptors all come from a man aged 18 to 29 who had mild COVID-19 (a few samples of this study predate the infection). The sample titles of this study are shuffled in the database, so cell type and time point are left out; the donor was told from shared clones.

The genes are TRBV28 and TRBJ2-3; D remains ambiguous. V was clipped by 5 bases and J by 0 bases, with 18 bases between them. The CDR3 consists of 17 residues. Germline values: CDR1 MDHEN, CDR2 SYDVKM. The CDR3 nucleotides are TGTGCCAGCAGTCCCCCGCCGGCGAGACCTAGCACAGATACGCAGTATTTT. Translated: CASSPPPARPSTDTQYF.

V usage is TRBV28 and J usage is TRBJ2-3; D gene ambiguous. CDR3 size: 16 residues. Germline V gene sequence: CDR1 MDHEN, CDR2 SYDVKM. V lost 6 bases and J 6 bases, leaving 22 bases between the germline ends. CDR3 in amino acids: CASSHDMGQTGDTQYF. The CDR3 DNA reads TGTGCCAGCAGCCACGATATGGGTCAAACCGGGGATACGCAGTATTTT.

In DNA, the CDR3 is TGTGCCAGCAGCACGGGGGGGGGCTTGGAGACCCAGTACTTC. Its translation: CASSTGGGLETQYF. V usage is TRBV7-2 and J usage is TRBJ2-5; TRBD2 aligns across 8 bases. Germline loops: CDR1 SGHTA, CDR2 FQGNSA. Trimming took 5 bases from V and 5 from J; bases not matched to a gene: 7. This CDR3 is 14 amino acids long.

V gene TRBV4-1 combines with J gene TRBJ2-3; D is perhaps TRBD1 (5 bases). CDR1 and CDR2 (germline): MGHRA, YSYEKL. CDR3 length: 17 amino acids. Trimming cost V 0 bases and J 7 bases, with 20 bases left between them. The CDR3 DNA reads as TGCGCCAGCAGCCAAGACCCCACAGGATACACATCGAATACGCAGTATTTT. Translating gives CASSQDPTGYTSNTQYF.

The chain joins TRBV20-1 to TRBJ2-3, with TRBD1 as a possible D gene (6 bases). Deletions cut 6 bases from V and 2 bases from J, with 18 bases between. Germline values: CDR1 DFQATT, CDR2 SNEGSKA (reference sequence). The CDR3 is made up of 15 amino acids. The CDR3 spells CSASNPTGLTDTQYF. The CDR3 DNA sequence: TGCAGTGCCTCAAACCCGACAGGTCTCACAGATACGCAGTATTTT.

The chain uses TRBV19 and TRBJ1-5; D unclear. Per the germline V gene, CDR1 is LNHDA and CDR2 is SQIVND (reference sequence). There are 14 residues in the CDR3. V was pared by 3 bases and J by 3 bases, with 9 bases between. The CDR3 loop reads CASSIDGPNQPQHF. CDR3 DNA: TGTGCCAGTAGTATTGACGGACCCAATCAGCCCCAGCATTTT.

This clonotype was detected a few times. The V gene is TRBV5-1, the J gene TRBJ2-1; D may be TRBD2 (5 bases). Germline V lookup: CDR1 SGHRS, CDR2 YFSETQ. The CDR3 runs to 15 residues. The germline V and J ends were trimmed by 0 bases and 2 bases, with 9 bases remaining between them. CDR3 protein: CASSLAGETYNEQFF. The CDR3 bases are TGCGCCAGCAGCTTGGCCGGGGAAACCTACAATGAGCAGTTCTTC.

The chain uses TRBV28 and TRBJ1-1; D remains unclear. Germline V gene sequence: CDR1 MDHEN, CDR2 SYDVKM. This CDR3 contains 15 residues. Deletions cut 5 bases from V and 1 base from J, with 14 bases between. CDR3 residues: CASSTILTGNTEAFF. The CDR3 coding sequence is TGTGCCAGCAGTACCATCCTCACTGGGAACACTGAAGCTTTCTTT.

This chain uses TRBV12-3 or TRBV12-4 with TRBJ2-1; TRBD2 matches 11 bases. V was pared by 7 bases and J by 10 bases, with 6 bases of the junction left unmatched. This CDR3 is 13 amino acids long. The chain's CDR3 is CASNLAGGREQFF. CDR3 in DNA: TGTGCCAGCAACCTAGCGGGGGGTCGGGAGCAGTTCTTC.

In its sample, this clonotype was seen a few times. The V and J genes are TRBV7-9 and TRBJ2-7; 8 nucleotides agree with TRBD1. The junction had 4 bases not matched to a gene; V was cut back by 4 bases and J by 5 bases. CDR1 is SEHNR and CDR2 is FQNEAQ in the germline V gene (reference sequence). The CDR3 covers 13 residues. The CDR3 region has the DNA TGTGCCAGCAGCTCAGGGGGCTGGAACGAGCAGTACGTC. The encoded protein is CASSSGGWNEQYV.

This clonotype was picked up a small number of times. This chain links TRBV7-9 with TRBJ1-2; the D is unclear. V was clipped by 0 bases and J by 9 bases, with 8 bases between them. The germline V gene has CDR1 SEHNR and CDR2 FQNEAQ (reference sequence). The CDR3 covers 12 residues. The CDR3 nucleotides are TGTGCCAGCAGCTTAGCCTTTACGAGCTACACCTTC. Amino acids: CASSLAFTSYTF.

This rearrangement joins TRBV5-1 to TRBJ1-2, with D hard to call. CDR3 length: 15 amino acids. V was clipped by 2 bases and J by 0 bases, with 11 bases between them. Germline V gene sequence: CDR1 SGHRS, CDR2 YFSETQ. CDR3 amino acids: CASSFAGLPNYGYTF. The CDR3 bases are TGCGCCAGCAGCTTCGCGGGCCTTCCTAACTATGGCTACACCTTC.

This clonotype occurred a few times. The chain joins TRBV5-1 to TRBJ2-1, with 8 bases fitting TRBD1. CDR1 and CDR2 from the germline V gene are SGHRS and YFSETQ. The length of the CDR3 is 14 residues. V lost 4 bases and J lost 5; bases outside the gene matches: 5. CDR3 sequence reads: CASSVQGADNEQFF. The CDR3, as DNA: TGCGCCAGCAGCGTCCAGGGGGCGGACAATGAGCAGTTCTTC.

The V gene is TRBV7-9, the J gene TRBJ2-1; maybe TRBD1 (5 bases). V lost 2 bases and J 8 bases, leaving 13 bases between the germline ends. This CDR3 is 14 amino acids long. The germline CDR1 and CDR2 sequences are SEHNR and FQNEAQ (reference sequence). The chain's CDR3 is CASSLIGKGYEQFF. CDR3 DNA: TGTGCCAGCAGCTTAATTGGGAAGGGGTATGAGCAGTTCTTC.

A few counts support this clonotype. The chain joins TRBV7-9 to TRBJ1-1, with D unresolved. The CDR3 has 12 amino acids. Germline assignment: CDR1 SEHNR and CDR2 FQNEAQ (reference sequence). Trimming pared 8 bases from V and 1 base from J, leaving 8 bases between. The CDR3 loop is CASARRNTEAFF. The CDR3 nucleotides read TGTGCCAGCGCTAGGCGGAACACTGAAGCTTTCTTT.

The rearrangement links TRBV7-9 to TRBJ1-1; D is unresolved. In germline, CDR1 is SEHNR, CDR2 FQNEAQ (reference sequence). The CDR3 runs to 11 residues. Trimming shortened V by 7 bases and J by 2 bases, and 5 bases separated the two germline ends. This CDR3 is CASTDNTEAFF. In DNA form, the CDR3 reads TGTGCCAGCACGGACAACACTGAAGCTTTCTTT. The full variable domain, completed using reference TRBV7-9 and TRBJ1-1, is DTGVSQNPRHKITKRGQNVTFRCDPISEHNRLYWYRQTLGQGPEFLTYFQNEAQLEKSRLLSDRFSAERPKGSFSTLEIQRTEQGDSAMYLCASTDNTEAFFGQGTRLTVV.

This clonotype was detected a few times. The gene calls are TRBV6-4 and TRBJ1-1, with D tentatively TRBD1 (5 bases). The CDR3 length is 14 residues. With 4 bases removed from V and 0 bases from J, the gap between germline ends came to 9 bases. From germline, CDR1 is MRHNA and CDR2 SNTAGT. CDR3 bases: TGTGCCAGCAGTGCGGGAGGGGTGAACACTGAAGCTTTCTTT. It encodes CASSAGGVNTEAFF.

There are a few counts of this clonotype. The V call is TRBV3-1, the J call TRBJ2-3; D possibly corresponds to TRBD2 (7 bases). The germline V gene encodes CDR1 LGHDT and CDR2 YNNKEL (reference sequence). V was clipped by 7 bases and J by 0 bases, with 14 bases between them. CDR3 length: 15 residues. The CDR3 protein is CASTDGGLSTDTQYF. The CDR3 coding sequence is TGTGCCAGCACGGACGGGGGGCTTAGCACAGATACGCAGTATTTT.

This clonotype was seen only a few times. J is TRBJ2-2 and V is TRBV7-3; D possibly corresponds to TRBD1 (6 bases). Germline CDR1 is SGHTA and CDR2 is FQGTGA. With 1 base removed from V and 6 bases from J, the gap between germline ends came to 9 bases. The CDR3 is made up of 14 amino acids. CDR3: CASSLSHRAGELFF. The CDR3 DNA reads as TGTGCCAGCAGCTTAAGCCACAGGGCCGGGGAGCTGTTTTTT.

The rearrangement links TRBV7-2 to TRBJ2-2, with D perhaps assigned TRBD1 or TRBD2 (5 bases each). Trimming stripped 3 bases from V and 8 bases from J, with 10 bases between. Germline CDR1 reads SGHTA; CDR2 reads FQGNSA. The CDR3 has 13 residues. The CDR3 coding sequence is TGTGCCAGCAGCTTCTCAGAGGGGGGGGAGCTGTTTTTT. Protein: CASSFSEGGELFF.

The chain uses TRBV29-1 and TRBJ1-2, with D possibly being TRBD1 (5 bases). V dropped 3 bases and J dropped 5 bases, with 13 bases sitting between them. CDR1 is SQVTM, CDR2 ANQGSEA, per germline. CDR3 length: 13 residues. The CDR3 DNA reads TGCAGCGTTGAGGGGGGAGATCGGTATGGCTACACCTTC. Its translation is CSVEGGDRYGYTF.

This clonotype was seen a few times. The DNA for the CDR3 is TGTGCCAGCAGCTTACCCCAGGGGTATGGCTACACCTTC. Protein sequence: CASSLPQGYGYTF. This chain connects TRBV7-9 to TRBJ1-2; D possibly corresponds to TRBD1 (6 bases). Per germline, CDR1 SEHNR and CDR2 FQNEAQ (reference sequence). V lost 2 bases, J lost 5 bases, and 9 bases lay in between. There are 13 residues in the CDR3.

This clonotype came up a few times. This CDR3 is CASSQDLNYLTGELFF. The CDR3 region has the DNA TGCGCCAGCAGCCAAGATCTAAACTATCTCACCGGGGAGCTGTTTTTT. The chain uses TRBV4-3 and TRBJ2-2; no definite D call. The germline CDR1 and CDR2 sequences are LGHNA and YSLEER. Trimming took off 0 bases at V and 4 bases at J, with 12 bases between the two ends. The CDR3 contains 16 residues.

V usage is TRBV27 and J usage is TRBJ1-2; 8 nucleotides align to TRBD1. The trim removed 5 bases at V and 6 bases at J, leaving 8 bases unmatched. The CDR3 runs 14 residues. Germline CDR1 reads MNHEY; CDR2 reads SMNVEV (reference sequence). As DNA, the CDR3 is TGTGCCAGCAGTCCCAAGAACAGGGGGGATGGCTACACCTTC. Amino acid sequence: CASSPKNRGDGYTF.

This rearrangement joins TRBV7-9 to TRBJ2-1, with D unclear. Germline V gene lookup returns CDR1 SEHNR and CDR2 FQNEAQ (reference sequence). The V and J ends lost 1 base and 5 bases respectively, with 12 bases between them. This CDR3 is 15 amino acids long. The CDR3 loop is CASSLVPEAHNEQFF. In DNA, the CDR3 is TGTGCCAGCAGCTTAGTACCAGAGGCCCACAATGAGCAGTTCTTC.